This T cell receptor beta chain was captured by sequencing in a study of T cells in Graves' hyperthyroidism and ophthalmopathy (dated by TCRdb to between 2018 and 2021). With respect to the entire study: Peripheral blood samples were taken at initial diagnosis, before any treatment was given. After blood sampling, hyperthyroidism patients were treated with methimazole at a starting dose of 30 mg daily, and ophthalmopathy patients were treated with high-dose intravenous methylprednisolone. An independent validation cohort of around 19 hyperthyroidism patients and 17 patients who later progressed to ophthalmopathy tested prospective prediction of ophthalmopathy. The paper describes TCR Vbeta CDR3 sequencing of 135 peripheral blood samples, made up of 43 ophthalmopathy patients, approximately 76 hyperthyroidism patients and 17 progressor patients. The 90 or so discovery patients were randomly split 7:3 into training and test sets. In about six Graves' hyperthyroidism patients, the study also compared T-cell repertoires from thyroid tissue with T-cell repertoires from blood. To identify TCR V-J signatures that set the groups apart, the researchers used a discovery cohort of more than 95 patients, made up of about 44 with Graves' ophthalmopathy and some 60 with stable Graves' hyperthyroidism. Findings and caveats that apply to the study as a whole: Most expanded thyroid clonotypes (frequency above 0.001) were also found in blood, which suggests that blood repertoires may mirror thyroid immune responses. No statistical method was used to fix the sample size in advance, and group allocation was not hidden from the investigators. A 13 V-J signature model separated ophthalmopathy from stable hyperthyroidism, with approximately 87% sensitivity and just under 84% specificity in cross-validation and 80%/75% in testing. In validation, the model predicted progression to ophthalmopathy a median of 6.5 months before onset, with over 60% sensitivity and roughly 79% specificity.

From the cysteine up to the phenylalanine, the CDR3 has a length of 15 residues. Only the CDR3 region is kept as DNA, spanning 45 bases read in frame from base 1. V gives up 7 bases and J gives up 5 bases, and the segment between their germline ends measures 18 bases. Only a few counts were recorded for this clonotype. What antigen it recognizes has not been identified. Per-nucleotide qualities are absent, and no much larger clonotype sits a single base away. Ophthalmopathy patients had moderately to severely active disease, Clinical Activity Score of at least 3, NOSPECS grade of at least 4, and duration under 3 months. Exclusion was applied to patients with uncontrolled infections, other autoimmune diseases, pregnancy or lactation. Diagnoses were established on the basis of clinical symptoms, serum thyroxine and TRAb, thyroid ultrasound, and orbital computed tomography. PBMCs were isolated from 8 to 10 ml of fresh peripheral blood by Ficoll-Paque density gradient centrifugation. Trizol reagent was used to extract total RNA, and RNA quality was then checked on an Agilent 2100 Bioanalyzer.

TCR beta CDR3 regions were amplified from RNA transcripts. The first round of RT-PCR for the TCR CDR3 was performed with the HTBI primer set and the Qiagen OneStep RT-PCR kit. A second multiplex PCR round built the libraries, followed by size selection and purification. Sequencing of the libraries was done on an Illumina HiSeq2000 using paired-end 100 bp reads. The paper's data handling went like this. Raw data were processed with SOAPnuke, discarding reads with adapters, uncalled bases, mean Phred below 15, or no exact constant-primer or identifier match. COPE v1.2.5 was used to merge high-quality paired reads, and clonotypes were defined as unique nucleotide sequences. MiTCR v1.1 was used to align clonotypes to the IMGT TRBV, TRBD and TRBJ reference segments. The analysis was restricted to V-J combinations with a frequency above 0.0001, which together covered 99% to 99.2% of the repertoires. A TCS score was defined as the ratio of F50 (clonal expansion) to E x V (chaos), with BLOSUM62-based TCRdist applied between CDR3 peptides within each V-J. Welch's t-statistics and random forest reduced 500 to 550 V-J features to roughly 13, which were used in a naive Bayes classifier (R e1071). TCRdb reran the public reads through fastp at Q25 and MiXCR, keeping productive beta chains. Duplicate CDR3 protein sequences are folded into a single record with the most common DNA and genes. It is TCRdb's table, rather than the study itself, that gives the V and J calls and clone size. In all, the sample holds about 640,000 distinct CDR3 sequences, and around 20% of those were seen once. About 34% of the sample is held by the ten biggest clonotypes.

The V gene is TRBV12-3 or TRBV12-4 and the J gene is TRBJ2-1; the D region possibly corresponds to TRBD2 (6 bases align). The source is a man in his thirties or forties with Graves' ophthalmopathy. The sample comprised blood. The CDR3 reads as follows: CASKTRASANNEQFF. The nucleotides read TGTGCCAGCAAGACACGGGCTAGCGCGAACAATGAGCAGTTCTTC.